One and the same sample provided the 5 T cell receptor beta chains below, sequenced in a study of control samples from healthy donors and cancer patients (dated by TCRdb to 2018 to 2020). Libraries were made using the immunoSEQ multiplex PCR assay. This is the immuneACCESS table as TCRdb keeps it, with only in-frame sequences that have V and J called. A part of the clones is gone; compared with another copy, unresolved V genes explain less than half, and the rest is unexplained. This sample is represented by around 75,000 clones; approximately 80% of them were singletons. The ten largest make up about 26% of the sample. The sequencing input was blood. The receptors shown here come from a man in his forties or fifties in good health.

The chain combines TRBV19 with TRBJ2-3; 9 nucleotides line up with TRBD2. Germline V gene lookup returns CDR1 LNHDA and CDR2 SQIVND (reference sequence). The CDR3 is 14 amino acids. V lost 2 bases, J lost 10 bases, and 7 bases stayed unmatched. The CDR3 bases are TGTGCCAGTAGTATAAATAGCGGGAGTGGCGCGCAGTATTTT. Translating it yields CASSINSGSGAQYF.

The chain joins TRBV5-1 to TRBJ1-2, with D unclear. This CDR3 contains 13 residues. The germline gives CDR1 SGHRS, CDR2 YFSETQ. V was trimmed by 1 base and J by 2 bases, leaving 6 bases between them. CDR3 nucleotides: TGCGCCAGCAGCTTGACAGAGAACTATGGCTACACCTTC. Its protein is CASSLTENYGYTF.

For this clone: A junction boundary mismatches the germline segment, possibly from a read error. This rearrangement joins TRBV20-1 to TRBJ1-1; TRBD1 might be the D (5 bases). This CDR3 spans 9 amino acids. Germline CDR1 DFQATT, CDR2 SNEGSKA (reference sequence). The CDR3 nucleotides read TGCAGTGCTAATCAACAGGTAGTTTTT. Amino acids: CSANQQVVF.

V is TRBV4-3 and J is TRBJ2-7; D may be TRBD1 (5 bases). V lost 1 base, J lost 2 bases, and 12 bases lay in between. The V gene's germline CDR1 is LGHNA and CDR2 YSLEER. The CDR3 runs to 15 residues. The CDR3 sequence: CASSQGGQGTYEQYF. The CDR3 DNA is TGCGCCAGCAGCCAAGGAGGCCAGGGCACCTACGAGCAGTACTTC.

The rearrangement uses TRBV7-2 and TRBJ2-3; 7 bases match TRBD1. Germline V gene data show CDR1 as SGHTA and CDR2 as FQGNSA. With 7 bases clipped from V and 7 bases from J, the junction kept 11 bases outside the gene matches. This CDR3 region has 14 residues. The CDR3 protein is CASNPTGPRNTQYF. For the CDR3, the DNA is TGTGCCAGCAACCCGACAGGGCCTCGGAATACGCAGTATTTT.